One and the same sample provided the 12 T cell receptor beta chains below, sequenced in a study of blood T cells in healthy people across ages. Next came a second PCR, run for about 7 to 12 cycles, which used a sample-barcoded 5' primer along with a J-beta primer mix. Via MiXCR, TCRdb re-called the 5' RACE reads, giving one row per CDR3 protein. Of 850,000 to 950,000 distinct CDR3 sequences listed, around 28% were seen once; the top ten hold roughly 17%. What was sequenced was blood. Receptors were obtained from a woman of 80 years or more in good health.

As for this clonotype: At one end, the junction sequence differs from germline, possibly due to a read error. The chain links TRBV12-3 or TRBV12-4 to TRBJ2-3; TRBD2 is a possible D gene (6 bases). The CDR3 runs 14 residues. The CDR3 DNA is TGTGCCAGCAGTTTTAGCGGAAGCACAGATGCGCAGTATTTT. It specifies CASSFSGSTDAQYF.

In its sample, this clonotype was seen many times. The chain joins TRBV20-1 to TRBJ2-7, with unresolved D. V dropped 5 bases and J dropped 7 bases, with 9 bases sitting between them. This CDR3 contains 10 residues. Germline V gene lookup returns CDR1 DFQATT and CDR2 SNEGSKA (reference sequence). CDR3 nucleotides: TGCAGTGCTCCCCTATTGGAGCAGTACTTC. Its translation: CSAPLLEQYF.

The V gene is TRBV5-1, the J gene TRBJ2-7, with 8 positions matching TRBD2. The CDR3 has 15 amino acids. J was trimmed by 2 bases and V by 2 bases; bases with no gene match: 6. The germline V gene has CDR1 SGHRS and CDR2 YFSETQ. Here the CDR3 reads CASSFEGGGPYEQYF. Here the CDR3 DNA reads TGCGCCAGCAGCTTCGAAGGCGGGGGGCCCTACGAGCAGTACTTC. Using reference TRBV5-1 and TRBJ2-7 for the parts outside the CDR3, the full variable domain is KAGVTQTPRYLIKTRGQQVTLSCSPISGHRSVSWYQQTPGQGLQFLFEYFSETQRNKGNFPGRFSGRQFSNSRSEMNVSTLELGDSALYLCASSFEGGGPYEQYFGPGTRLTVT.

In this sample, this clonotype turned up once. This CDR3 is CASSLSGRANHEQYF. For the CDR3, the DNA is TGTGCCAGCAGTCTTAGCGGGAGGGCCAACCACGAGCAGTACTTC. The rearrangement uses TRBV7-2 and TRBJ2-4, with 11 bases matching TRBD2. Judging by the DNA end, TRBJ2-7 fits better; the J call may be wrong. The CDR3 has 15 amino acids. Germline V gives CDR1 SGHTA, CDR2 FQGNSA.

This clonotype was counted ten times or more. This sequence joins TRBV20-1 and TRBJ2-7; 8 nucleotides align to TRBD1. This CDR3 is 13 amino acids long. Germline lookup yields CDR1 DFQATT and CDR2 SNEGSKA (reference sequence). V shed 2 bases, J shed 5 bases, and the junction held 5 bases outside the gene matches. This CDR3 reads CSARYGRGHEQYF. The CDR3 DNA sequence: TGCAGTGCTAGATACGGCAGGGGGCACGAGCAGTACTTC.

Of note for this clonotype: A single base separates this from a much larger clone, so it may be a read error. This is likely a read error, given that the CDR3 carries no conserved phenylalanine or tryptophan at its end. The chain has TRBV7-9 and TRBJ1-4; D call uncertain. This CDR3 is 16 amino acids long. Germline V gene lookup returns CDR1 SEHNR and CDR2 FQNEAQ (reference sequence). V lost 5 bases to trimming and J lost 0 bases, with 13 bases between them. CDR3 bases: TGTGCCAGCAGCCCCACACTTGTTGCAACTAATGAAAAACTGTTTATT. Its translation is CASSPTLVATNEKLFI.

There are many counts of this clonotype. CDR3 nucleotides: TGTGCCAGCAGTTGGGGGGGGGGCACAGATACGCAGTATTTT. Its translation: CASSWGGGTDTQYF. This chain connects TRBV12-3 or TRBV12-4 to TRBJ2-3, with 7 bases fitting TRBD2. Unmatched junction bases numbered 2, after V lost 4 bases and J lost 1 base. The CDR3 runs to 14 residues.

This clonotype occurred many times. This chain connects TRBV5-1 to TRBJ1-1, with 7 bases aligning to TRBD1. The CDR3 loop spans 13 amino acids. Unmatched junction bases numbered 4, after V lost 4 bases and J lost 4 bases. Germline CDR1 is SGHRS and CDR2 is YFSETQ. The CDR3 coding sequence is TGCGCCAGCAGCGCATGGACAGGCACTGAAGCTTTCTTT. Translating it yields CASSAWTGTEAFF.

The gene calls are TRBV27 and TRBJ1-2; D remains ambiguous. The CDR3 is 13 residues long. Germline V gene lookup returns CDR1 MNHEY and CDR2 SMNVEV (reference sequence). V was shortened by 6 bases and J by 1 base, with 9 bases between the two germline ends. The CDR3 DNA reads as TGTGCCAGCAGGTTGGGATTTAACTATGGCTACACCTTC. Translating gives CASRLGFNYGYTF.

This clonotype turned up a few times. The chain combines TRBV11-3 with TRBJ1-2; D unclear. Germline V gene data show CDR1 as SGHNT and CDR2 as YENEEA. The CDR3 runs to 15 residues. V was cut by 8 bases and J by 0 bases, with 16 bases left in between. This chain's CDR3 is CASGPGNRANYGYTF. The DNA for the CDR3 is TGTGCCAGCGGGCCGGGGAACCGAGCTAACTATGGCTACACCTTC.

Of note for this clonotype: Being one base from a much bigger clone, this may be a read error. The V call is TRBV28, the J call TRBJ2-7; 8 bases are a match to TRBD2. V trimming: 8 bases; J trimming: 3 bases; junction bases outside the gene matches: 12. The CDR3 consists of 15 residues. From germline, CDR1 is MDHEN and CDR2 SYDVKM. The DNA for the CDR3 is TGTGCCAGCCGAGGTAAGCGGGGGCTCAACTACGAGCAGTACTTC. This encodes CASRGKRGLNYEQYF. Drawing the rest from reference TRBV28 and TRBJ2-7, the complete variable domain is DVKVTQSSRYLVKRTGEKVFLECVQDMDHENMFWYRQDPGLGLRLIYFSYDVKMKEKGDIPEGYSVSREKKERFSLILESASTNQTSMYLCASRGKRGLNYEQYFGPGTRLTVT.

This clonotype was recorded at least ten times. V gene TRBV7-8 combines with J gene TRBJ2-7; no clear D. There are 14 residues in the CDR3. The germline gives CDR1 SGHVS, CDR2 FQNEAQ. V was shortened by 5 bases and J by 0 bases, with 11 bases between the two germline ends. The CDR3 loop is CASSLVAVSYEQYF. The CDR3 DNA reads as TGTGCCAGCAGCCTAGTGGCGGTCTCCTACGAGCAGTACTTC. The variable domain in full, completed from reference TRBV7-8 and TRBJ2-7, reads GAGVSQSPRYKVAKRGQDVALRCDPISGHVSLFWYQQALGQGPEFLTYFQNEAQLDKSGLPSDRFFAERPEGSVSTLKIQRTQQEDSAVYLCASSLVAVSYEQYFGPGTRLTVT.